This T cell receptor beta chain originates from a study of synovial regulatory T cells in juvenile arthritis. About the study: Six patients were on methotrexate and a few were untreated.

Germline CDR1 reads SGHRS; CDR2 reads YFSETQ. This CDR3 is 11 amino acids long. No DNA sequence was recorded. Study-level results: Inflammation-associated Treg cells in blood had less TCR diversity than the remaining blood Treg cells. Across patients, iaTreg TCR repertoires were mostly private, partly shared with synovial Teff and blood CPL. CDR3 overlap with synovial Tregs was higher for iaTregs than other blood Tregs.

Method: immunoSEQ multiplex PCR; TCRdb's copy keeps in-frame clones and lacks some. The sample includes some 6,000 clones. About this clone itself: The antigen is not known.

Sequencing used Treg cells from blood. Subset denoted: remaining (HLA-DR-negative) circulating blood Treg cells. The sequence was obtained from a donor younger than 30 with juvenile idiopathic arthritis. The V and J genes are TRBV5-1 and TRBJ2-3; the TCRdb D gene call, TRBD1, has no DNA to confirm it. The CDR3: CASRHTDTQYF.